This T cell receptor beta chain is drawn from a study of molecular identifiers for immune sequencing clone quantification. The V and J ends lost 1 base and 0 bases respectively, with 13 bases between them. The CDR3 runs 16 residues. Germline-derived CDR1 and CDR2 are MGHRA and YSYEKL. Preparation of the bulk TCR libraries relied on previously described methods and listed TCR primers. TCRdb itself ran the PCR reads through MiXCR, one entry per CDR3 protein. The data show some 580,000 distinct CDR3 sequences, 25% seen once. CD8+CD4-CCR7+CD45RA+ sorting gave the naive CD8 T cells. This clonotype was picked up a small number of times.

Material: naive CD8+ T cells from blood, with Jurkat cell RNA spiked in. Subset described: FACS-sorted CD8+CD4-CCR7+CD45RA+ naive T cells. The chain links TRBV4-1 to TRBJ2-7; the D gene is possibly TRBD1 (6 bases). This TCR came from a human donor in good health. Some libraries in this study had Jurkat cell RNA spiked in. The CDR3 sequence is CASSQGTGQLSYEQYF. CDR3 nucleotides: TGCGCCAGCAGCCAAGGAACCGGACAGCTCTCCTACGAGCAGTACTTC.